These 2 T cell receptor beta chains were sequenced from one sample in a study of spatial heterogeneity in lung cancer. TCRdb reprocessed the 5' RACE reads with MiXCR, giving one entry per CDR3 protein. The data hold about 22,000 distinct CDR3 sequences, with 4.6% observed a single time. Stated time point: sample taken at primary tumor resection. Whole RNA, isolated from tumor, nontumor lung or frozen PBMC, was sequenced without prior sorting. This specimen consisted of PBMCs, obtained at surgery. The receptors were gathered from a male donor with early-stage non-small cell lung cancer.

This clonotype was counted at least ten times. The chain links TRBV20-1 to TRBJ2-7, with TRBD2 matching 10 bases. J lost 6 bases, V lost 4 bases, and 12 bases had no gene match. This CDR3 spans 15 amino acids. In germline, CDR1 is DFQATT, CDR2 SNEGSKA (reference sequence). CDR3 sequence reads: CSATTSSGRALEQYF. The CDR3 nucleotides are TGCAGTGCTACCACCTCCAGCGGGAGGGCCCTCGAGCAGTACTTC.

Many counts were recorded for this clonotype. V is TRBV5-1 and J is TRBJ2-2; TRBD1 agrees at 8 bases. This CDR3 contains 15 residues. Germline V lookup: CDR1 SGHRS, CDR2 YFSETQ. V lost 4 bases to trimming and J lost 5 bases; unmatched junction nucleotides: 7. The CDR3 bases are TGCGCCAGCAGCCCCTGGACAGGGAGGACCGGGGAGCTGTTTTTT. This sequence encodes CASSPWTGRTGELFF. The whole variable domain, remainder taken from reference TRBV5-1 and TRBJ2-2, is KAGVTQTPRYLIKTRGQQVTLSCSPISGHRSVSWYQQTPGQGLQFLFEYFSETQRNKGNFPGRFSGRQFSNSRSEMNVSTLELGDSALYLCASSPWTGRTGELFFGEGSRLTVL.